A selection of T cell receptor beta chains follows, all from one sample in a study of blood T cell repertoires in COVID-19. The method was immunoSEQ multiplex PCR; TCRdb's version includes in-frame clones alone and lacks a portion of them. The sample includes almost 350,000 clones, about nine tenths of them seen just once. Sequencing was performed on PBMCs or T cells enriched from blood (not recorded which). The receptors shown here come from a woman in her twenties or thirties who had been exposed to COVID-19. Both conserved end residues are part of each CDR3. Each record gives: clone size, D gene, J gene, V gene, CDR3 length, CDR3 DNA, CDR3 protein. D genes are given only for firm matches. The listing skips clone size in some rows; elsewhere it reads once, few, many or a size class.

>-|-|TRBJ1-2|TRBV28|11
TGTGCCAGCAGTCCCGACAGGAAGATCTTCTTC
CASSPDRKIFF
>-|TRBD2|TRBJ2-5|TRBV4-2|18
TGTGCCAGCAGCCAAGGGGGCCAGGCGGGAGGGCAACAAGAGACCCAGTACTTC
CASSQGGQAGGQQETQYF
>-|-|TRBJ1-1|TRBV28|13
TGTGCCAGCAGCCCGGTCGGGAACACTGAAGCTTTCTTT
CASSPVGNTEAFF
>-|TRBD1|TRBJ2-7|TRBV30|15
TGTGCCTGGAGTGCTTGGGACAGTCTCTCCTACGAGCAGTACTTC
CAWSAWDSLSYEQYF
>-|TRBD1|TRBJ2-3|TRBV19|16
TGTGCCAGTAGTTTCCGACAGGGGGTAGGCACAGATACGCAGTATTTT
CASSFRQGVGTDTQYF
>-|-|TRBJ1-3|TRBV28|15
TGTGCCAGCAGTTTAGGGGGGGCGAGTGGAAACACCATATATTTT
CASSLGGASGNTIYF
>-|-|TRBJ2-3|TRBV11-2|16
TGTGCCAGCAGCCCCCCGCTGGGAGCCTCCACAGATACGCAGTATTTT
CASSPPLGASTDTQYF
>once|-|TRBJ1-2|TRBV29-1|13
TGCAGCGCCCAGGCGGGCCTTGACTATGGCTACACCTTC
CSAQAGLDYGYTF
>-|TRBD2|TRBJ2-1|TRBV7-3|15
TGTGCCAGCAGCTTAGGACTAGCGGGATACAATGAGCAGTTCTTC
CASSLGLAGYNEQFF
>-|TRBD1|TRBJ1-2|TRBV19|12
TGTGCCAGTAGTATGGGACAGGGCGGCTACACCTTC
CASSMGQGGYTF
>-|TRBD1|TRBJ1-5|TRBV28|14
TGTGCCAGCAGCCGACAGGGGGCCAGACAGCCCCAGCATTTT
CASSRQGARQPQHF
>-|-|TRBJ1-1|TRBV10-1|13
TGCGCCAGCAGTTCTACAGAGAACACTGAAGCTTTCTTT
CASSSTENTEAFF
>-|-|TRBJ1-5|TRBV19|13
TGTGCCAGTAGTAACAGAAATAATCAGCCCCAGCATTTT
CASSNRNNQPQHF
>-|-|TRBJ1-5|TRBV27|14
TGTGCCAGCAGCCCCGGGCTAGCGGTCAGACCCCAGCATTTT
CASSPGLAVRPQHF
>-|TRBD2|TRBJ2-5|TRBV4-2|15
TGTGCCAGCAGCCCTCCGGGGAGGGTTCCGGAGACCCAGTACTTC
CASSPPGRVPETQYF
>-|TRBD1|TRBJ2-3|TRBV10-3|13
TGTGCCTCGGGGGACAGGGCAACAGATACGCAGTATTTT
CASGDRATDTQYF
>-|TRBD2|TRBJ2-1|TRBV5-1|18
TGCGCCAGCAGCGAGGGGACTAGCGGGAAGAGCTCCTACAATGAGCAGTTCTTC
CASSEGTSGKSSYNEQFF
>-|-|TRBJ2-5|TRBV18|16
TGTGCCAGCTCCGCCATGGAGGTGCTTCAAGCGCAGACCCAGTACTTC
CASSAMEVLQAQTQYF
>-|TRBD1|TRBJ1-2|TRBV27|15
TGTGCCAGCAGTCCCCCGGGACAGGCGGTGGGTGGCTACACCTTC
CASSPPGQAVGGYTF
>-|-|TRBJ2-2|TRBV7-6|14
TGTGCCAGCAGCTTAGGGCCTGGCACCGGGGAGCTGTTTTTT
CASSLGPGTGELFF
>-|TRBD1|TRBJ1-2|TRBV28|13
TGTGCCAGCACCTCTCAGGGGGGCTATGGCTACACCTTC
CASTSQGGYGYTF
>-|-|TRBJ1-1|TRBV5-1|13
TGCGCCAGCAGCCCCCGTGTCCACACTGAAGCTTTCTTT
CASSPRVHTEAFF
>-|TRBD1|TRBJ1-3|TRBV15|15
TGTGCCACCAGCAAAGACAGGGGCTCTGGAAACACCATATATTTT
CATSKDRGSGNTIYF
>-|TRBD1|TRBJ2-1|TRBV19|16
TGTGCCAGTAGTATAGGAAGACAGGGTCCGTACAATGAGCAGTTCTTC
CASSIGRQGPYNEQFF
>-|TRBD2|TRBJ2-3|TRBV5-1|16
TGCGCCAGCAGCTTGGGAGGTAGCGGGAGGACAGATACGCAGTATTTT
CASSLGGSGRTDTQYF
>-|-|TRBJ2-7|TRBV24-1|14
TGTGCCACCAGTGATCCGGACAGTTCCTACGAGCAGTACTTC
CATSDPDSSYEQYF
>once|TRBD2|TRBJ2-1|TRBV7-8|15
TGTGCCAGCAGCTTATGGACTAGCGGAGGAAATGAGCAGTTCTTC
CASSLWTSGGNEQFF
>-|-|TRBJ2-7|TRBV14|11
TGTGCCAGCAGCCCCCTCGGCGAGCAGTACTTC
CASSPLGEQYF
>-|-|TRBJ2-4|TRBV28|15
TGTGCCAGCAGTAGGGGAACCTTAGCCAAAAACATTCAGTACTTC
CASSRGTLAKNIQYF
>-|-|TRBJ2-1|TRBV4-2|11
TGTGCCAGCAGCCAAGATCGGTGGCAGTTCTTC
CASSQDRWQFF
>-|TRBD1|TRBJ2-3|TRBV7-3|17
TGTGCCAGCAGCCTACCGGGACAGTCAACTAGCACAGATACGCAGTATTTT
CASSLPGQSTSTDTQYF
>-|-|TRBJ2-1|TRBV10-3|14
TGTGCCATCAGTGATAGCGGATCCAGGGATGAGCAGTTCTTC
CAISDSGSRDEQFF
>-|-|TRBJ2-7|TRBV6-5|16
TGTGCCAGCAGTTACCTACTGACCCCCAACTACTACGAGCAGTACTTC
CASSYLLTPNYYEQYF
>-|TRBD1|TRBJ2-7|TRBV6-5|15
TGTGCCAGCAGAAACCCCCCGGACAGGGGCTACGAGCAGTACTTC
CASRNPPDRGYEQYF
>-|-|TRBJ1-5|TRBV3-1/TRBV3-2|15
TGTGCCAGCAGCCGTCCGGGTCCAAGCGGTCAGCCCCAGCATTTT
CASSRPGPSGQPQHF
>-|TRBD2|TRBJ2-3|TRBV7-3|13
TGTGCCAGCTCCCTGGCGGGAGAGGATACGCAGTATTTT
CASSLAGEDTQYF
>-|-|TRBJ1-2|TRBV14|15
TGTGCCAGCAGCCAAGATAGAGCAGGGTTGGATGGCTACACCTTC
CASSQDRAGLDGYTF
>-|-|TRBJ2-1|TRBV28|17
TGTGCCAGCAGTTTAATTGCGGGGTCCCGCTCCTACAATGAGCAGTTCTTC
CASSLIAGSRSYNEQFF
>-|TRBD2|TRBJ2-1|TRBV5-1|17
TGCGCCAGCAGCTTGACTAGCGGCTCGAGCTCCTACAATGAGCAGTTCTTC
CASSLTSGSSSYNEQFF
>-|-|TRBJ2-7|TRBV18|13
TGTGCCAGCTCAACTGGGACTGCAAGCGAGCAGTACTTC
CASSTGTASEQYF
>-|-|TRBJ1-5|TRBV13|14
TGTGCCAGCAGCTTAGGCCGTAGCAATCAGCCCCAGCATTTT
CASSLGRSNQPQHF
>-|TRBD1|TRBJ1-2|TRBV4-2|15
TGTGCCAGCACCCAAGTAGGGGACAGCGGCTATGGCTACACCTTC
CASTQVGDSGYGYTF
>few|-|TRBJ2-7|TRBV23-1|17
TGCGCCAGCAGTCAAACCTTCAGGGTTCCGGGGGCCTACGAGCAGTACTTC
CASSQTFRVPGAYEQYF
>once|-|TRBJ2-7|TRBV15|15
TGTGCCACCAGCAGAGATCAGGACTTAGCCTACGAGCAGTACTTC
CATSRDQDLAYEQYF
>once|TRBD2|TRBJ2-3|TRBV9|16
TGTGCCAGCAGCCCAGGGACTAGCGGTAACACAGATACGCAGTATTTT
CASSPGTSGNTDTQYF
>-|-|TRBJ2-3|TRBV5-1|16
TGCGCCAGCAGCTTCGGTAGTAGCGTGGGCACAGATACGCAGTATTTT
CASSFGSSVGTDTQYF
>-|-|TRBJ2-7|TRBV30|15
TGTGCCTGGAGTCAGGGTCCATCAGGCCTCTACGAGCAGTACTTC
CAWSQGPSGLYEQYF
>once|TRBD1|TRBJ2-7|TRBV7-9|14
TGTGCCACCTCGTACAGGGGCGACAGATACGAGCAGTACTTC
CATSYRGDRYEQYF
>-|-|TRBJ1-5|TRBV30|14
TGTGCCTGCGATTGGGGCCTGGGCAATCAGCCCCAGCATTTT
CACDWGLGNQPQHF
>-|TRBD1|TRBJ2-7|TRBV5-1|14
TGCGCCAGCAGCAATGGACAGGGGGCCTTCGAGCAGTACTTC
CASSNGQGAFEQYF
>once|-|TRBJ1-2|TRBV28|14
TGTGCCAGCAGTTTGCAGGCAGTTAACTATGGCTACACCTTC
CASSLQAVNYGYTF
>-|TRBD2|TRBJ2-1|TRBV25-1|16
TGTGCCAGCAGCCCCGTTCGAGCGGGAGGGTTCAATGAGCAGTTCTTC
CASSPVRAGGFNEQFF
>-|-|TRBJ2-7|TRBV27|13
TGTGCCAGCAGCCTCACAGTTTCCTACGAGCAGTACTTC
CASSLTVSYEQYF
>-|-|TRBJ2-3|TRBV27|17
TGTGCCAGCAGTTCGGTTCCTGGGGCGGGGAACACAGATACGCAGTATTTT
CASSSVPGAGNTDTQYF
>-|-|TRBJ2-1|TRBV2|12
TGTGCCAGTCCCGGCGGGGTCAATGAGCAGTTCTTC
CASPGGVNEQFF
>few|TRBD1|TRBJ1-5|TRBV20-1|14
TGCAGTGCTAGTGCCACAGGGGGCGTTCAGCCCCAGCATTTT
CSASATGGVQPQHF
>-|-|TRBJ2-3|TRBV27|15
TGTGCCAGCAGTTTCATGGTGGGCGGCACAGATACGCAGTATTTT
CASSFMVGGTDTQYF